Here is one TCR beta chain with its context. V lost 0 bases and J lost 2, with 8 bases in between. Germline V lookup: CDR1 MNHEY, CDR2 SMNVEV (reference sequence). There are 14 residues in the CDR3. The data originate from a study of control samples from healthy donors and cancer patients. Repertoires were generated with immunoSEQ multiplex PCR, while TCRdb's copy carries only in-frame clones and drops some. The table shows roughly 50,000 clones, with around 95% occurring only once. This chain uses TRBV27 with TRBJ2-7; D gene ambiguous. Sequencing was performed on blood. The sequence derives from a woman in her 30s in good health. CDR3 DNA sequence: TGTGCCAGCAGTTTATCTACCCACCCCTACGAGCAGTACTTC. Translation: CASSLSTHPYEQYF.